The clone carrying this T cell receptor beta chain was counted at least ten times. Trimming shortened V by 0 bases and J by 0 bases, and 9 bases separated the two germline ends. The CDR3 is 15 residues long. Looked up from germline, CDR1 is SGHRS and CDR2 is YFSETQ. This record belongs to a study of T cells after yellow fever vaccination. The study, taken as a whole, reports: Post-booster repertoires again held most primary-vaccination clones (about 95% CD4, 80% to 90% CD8). Detection of almost all vaccine-responding clonotypes in sorted memory subsets failed on day 0. From the bulk population, abundant clonotypes could contaminate and appear within FACS-sorted repertoires.

One entry per CDR3 protein results from TCRdb running MiXCR on the 5' RACE reads. Among 20,000 to 30,000 distinct CDR3 sequences listed, 5.5% were seen once. This chain uses TRBV5-1 with TRBJ2-5; no firm D call. The receptor comes from a man younger than 40 who received the YFV17D yellow fever vaccine. Specimen: PBMCs, either bulk or a sorted T-cell subset (CD4+, CD8+, memory, or dextramer-sorted; not recorded which), collected 15 days after the yellow fever booster vaccination. Written as DNA, the CDR3 is TGCGCCAGCAGCTTGGCCCCCTCCGACCAAGAGACCCAGTACTTC. Translation gives CASSLAPSDQETQYF.